Listed below are T cell receptor beta chains from one sample, sequenced in a study of blood T cell repertoires in COVID-19. Using immunoSEQ multiplex PCR, the repertoire was profiled, and TCRdb retains in-frame clones only, with some absent. The table lists a few hundred thousand clones, more than 85% of them singletons. The sample comprised peripheral blood. These receptors all stem from a young man with acute or convalescent COVID-19. Both conserved end residues are part of each CDR3. A D gene is named only where the DNA matches it firmly. The listing skips clone size in some rows; elsewhere it reads once, few, many or a size class.

cdr3_nt cdr3_aa d_call clone_size j_call v_call
TGTGCCAGCCACTTAACGGGAGCCAAAAACATTCAGTACTTC CASHLTGAKNIQYF - - TRBJ2-4 TRBV28
TGTGCCAGCAGCTTGGCTGGCAGGGAAGAGACCCAGTACTTC CASSLAGREETQYF - - TRBJ2-5 TRBV5-5
TGCGCCAGCAGCCAAACTGACAGGACGTCTGGAAACACCATATATTTT CASSQTDRTSGNTIYF - - TRBJ1-3 TRBV5-1
TGTGCCAGCAGCGCTGGGCGAGATACGCAGTATTTT CASSAGRDTQYF - - TRBJ2-3 TRBV9
TGCGCCAGCAGCCAGGGCGGTTTGCCCCACGAGCAGTACTTC CASSQGGLPHEQYF - - TRBJ2-7 TRBV5-1
TGTGCCAGCAGTCCGAGACAGGGCACTGAAGCTTTCTTT CASSPRQGTEAFF TRBD1 - TRBJ1-1 TRBV2
TGTGCCAGCAGCGCCCGACAGGGGTACACTGAAGCTTTCTTT CASSARQGYTEAFF TRBD1 - TRBJ1-1 TRBV5-5
TGTGCCAGCTGCTTAGGGGGCGCGGACACTGAAGCTTTCTTT CASCLGGADTEAFF TRBD1 - TRBJ1-1 TRBV6-5
TGCGCCAGCAGCCTCCCGAGGGACAGGGAAGGCTACACCTTC CASSLPRDREGYTF TRBD1 - TRBJ1-2 TRBV5-1
TGCGCCAGCAGCTTTCAGGGGGCCAGCCTACGACAAGAGACCCAGTACTTC CASSFQGASLRQETQYF TRBD1 once TRBJ2-5 TRBV5-1
TGCAGCGTTGAAGCGGGACAGATCCTTTATGGCTACACCTTC CSVEAGQILYGYTF TRBD1 - TRBJ1-2 TRBV29-1
TGTGCCAGCAACCCGGACAGGAGCTCCTACGAGCAGTACTTC CASNPDRSSYEQYF TRBD1 - TRBJ2-7 TRBV2
TGTGCCAGCTCACCAAACAGGGGGCACGCTGAAGCTTTCTTT CASSPNRGHAEAFF TRBD1 - TRBJ1-1 TRBV18
TGTGCCAGCAGCCTCTGGGGACAGGGCCAGACCGGGGAGCTGTTTTTT CASSLWGQGQTGELFF TRBD1 - TRBJ2-2 TRBV6-4
TGCAGTGCTAGTTCGGGGGTAGCGGGAGAGCAGTTCTTC CSASSGVAGEQFF TRBD2 once TRBJ2-1 TRBV20-1
TGTGCCAGCAGCTCCTGGGCGGGGGGGTACAATGAGCAGTTCTTC CASSSWAGGYNEQFF TRBD2 - TRBJ2-1 TRBV7-2
TGTGCCATCAGTGAGTCGGGCTATCAGCCCCAGCATTTT CAISESGYQPQHF - - TRBJ1-5 TRBV10-3
TGTGCCAGCAGCCAAGGGGACACCGAAGGAGTATGCAATCAGCCCCAGCATTTT CASSQGDTEGVCNQPQHF - - TRBJ1-5 TRBV14
TGTGCCAGCAGCTCACAGGGGCAAGCGTACGAGCAGTACTTC CASSSQGQAYEQYF TRBD1 - TRBJ2-7 TRBV13
TGTGCCAGCAGTTACGGAGGGGAGCCCCAGCATTTT CASSYGGEPQHF - few TRBJ1-5 TRBV6-6
TGTGCCAGCAGCGACCACTCAGGGAACGAGCAGTACTTC CASSDHSGNEQYF - few TRBJ2-7 TRBV3-1/TRBV3-2
TGTGCCAGCAGCCAAGGAGACAGGTTACGCGAGCAGTACTTC CASSQGDRLREQYF - - TRBJ2-7 TRBV3-1/TRBV3-2